These T cell receptor beta chains were read from a single sample in a study of blood T cell repertoires in COVID-19. Sequencing was performed with immunoSEQ multiplex PCR; in TCRdb, only in-frame clones are kept and a portion is missing. The sample lists 210,000 or so clones; 70% to 90% were seen once. Sequenced sample: PBMCs or T cells enriched from blood (not recorded which). Every receptor here comes from a woman aged 50 to 60 in a cohort exposed to, infected with or recovered from COVID-19 (not recorded which). CDR3s include the opening cysteine and the closing phenylalanine or tryptophan. The order of the fields is CDR3 protein, CDR3 DNA, V gene, clone size, D gene, J gene. The D gene is left open where the match is weak. Size tells how often a clone was seen (once, few, many) or the class of an expanded clone, and some rows leave it out.

CASSWAGGKNTEAFF,TGTGCCAGCAGCTGGGCAGGGGGTAAGAACACTGAAGCTTTCTTT,TRBV7-2,.,TRBD1,TRBJ1-1
CASSQEATSSYNEQFF,TGTGCCAGCAGCCAAGAGGCGACTTCCTCCTACAATGAGCAGTTCTTC,TRBV4-2,.,.,TRBJ2-1
CASHNQPQHF,TGTGCCAGTCACAATCAGCCCCAGCATTTT,TRBV28,.,.,TRBJ1-5
CASTEAGQGRYEQYF,TGTGCCAGTACGGAGGCCGGACAGGGGAGATACGAGCAGTACTTC,TRBV19,.,TRBD1,TRBJ2-7
CASSRSRTSGGADTQYF,TGCGCCAGCAGTCGCAGTCGGACTAGCGGGGGTGCAGATACGCAGTATTTT,TRBV4-1,.,TRBD2,TRBJ2-3
CASSQDRRAGNTIYF,TGCGCCAGCAGCCAAGATAGGAGGGCTGGAAACACCATATATTTT,TRBV4-3,.,.,TRBJ1-3
CASSHWTAKGEKLFF,TGCGCCAGCAGCCACTGGACAGCCAAGGGGGAAAAACTGTTTTTT,TRBV4-3,few,.,TRBJ1-4
CASSRTGVSNQPQHF,TGTGCCAGCAGCAGGACAGGGGTTAGCAATCAGCCCCAGCATTTT,TRBV5-5,.,TRBD1,TRBJ1-5
CASSLAYRGTAKNIQYF,TGCGCCAGCAGCTTGGCCTACAGGGGGACGGCCAAAAACATTCAGTACTTC,TRBV5-1,.,TRBD1,TRBJ2-4
CASTGFGEEGRAFF,TGCGCCAGCACTGGGTTCGGGGAGGAGGGACGAGCTTTCTTT,TRBV5-1,.,.,TRBJ1-1
CASSPRTGHGYTF,TGTGCCAGCAGTCCAAGGACAGGACATGGCTACACCTTC,TRBV27,.,TRBD1,TRBJ1-2
CASNDPSAGGSYNEQFF,TGCGCCAGCAACGATCCCAGCGCCGGGGGGTCTTATAATGAGCAGTTCTTC,TRBV5-1,.,TRBD2,TRBJ2-1
CASSYPQLRGGRETQYF,TGTGCCAGCAGTTACCCCCAGTTGCGGGGGGGCCGCGAGACCCAGTACTTC,TRBV6-2/TRBV6-3,.,TRBD2,TRBJ2-5
CASSYVQAPNTGELFF,TGTGCCAGCAGTTACGTACAGGCTCCGAACACCGGGGAGCTGTTTTTT,TRBV3-1/TRBV3-2,.,.,TRBJ2-2
CASSPDQGGNQPQHF,TGTGCCAGCAGCCCTGATCAGGGGGGCAATCAGCCCCAGCATTTT,TRBV27,.,TRBD1,TRBJ1-5
CASSQDSGTPGSYNEQFF,TGTGCCAGCAGCCAAGATAGTGGGACTCCCGGCTCCTACAATGAGCAGTTCTTC,TRBV4-2,.,.,TRBJ2-1
CASSFVAGGYNEQFF,TGCGCCAGCAGCTTCGTTGCGGGGGGGTACAATGAGCAGTTCTTC,TRBV5-1,.,TRBD2,TRBJ2-1
CASSLGVLTGLDDGYTF,TGCGCCAGCAGCTTGGGGGTTTTGACAGGGTTGGATGATGGCTACACCTTC,TRBV5-1,.,TRBD1,TRBJ1-2
CASSQERARGYEQYF,TGCGCCAGCAGCCAAGAACGTGCGCGGGGATACGAGCAGTACTTC,TRBV4-3,.,.,TRBJ2-7
CASGLAGYEQYF,TGTGCCAGTGGACTAGCGGGCTACGAGCAGTACTTC,TRBV2,.,TRBD2,TRBJ2-7